The clone carrying this T cell receptor (beta chain) was seen only once. No antigen is known for it. In the PCR, 60 Vbeta and 13 Jbeta primers were used. TCRdb's copy holds only in-frame clones and misses some; the assay was immunoSEQ multiplex PCR. The sample lists around 140,000 clones, about two thirds occurring once. This specimen belongs to a study of cytomegalovirus exposure and HLA in healthy donors. About the research overall: Unique TCRs from HLA-typed donors, roughly 87 million of them, were held in an early data release. Findings and caveats of the study: TCR beta chain V- and J-gene trimming was linked, in a later analysis, to a missense variant in DCLRE1C. CMV serostatus was the only recorded immune exposure for donors. The authors reported that TCR beta sequences could predict HLA-A and HLA-B alleles. These predictions were accurate for most subjects in the first cohort.

This CDR3 has 13 amino acids. Germline V lookup: CDR1 SQVTM, CDR2 ANQGSEA. The junction had 1 base not matched to a gene; V was cut back by 4 bases and J by 4 bases. Material: PBMCs. This TCR derives from a man aged 50 or older in good health and CMV-seropositive. This chain joins TRBV29-1 and TRBJ2-2, with 9 bases that match TRBD1. The CDR3 is CSVGTGATGELFF. The CDR3 coding sequence is TGCAGCGTTGGGACAGGGGCCACCGGGGAGCTGTTTTTT.